The next 15 T cell receptor beta chains were all read from a single sample in a study of control samples from healthy donors and cancer patients. The data were produced by immunoSEQ multiplex PCR, yet TCRdb's version contains in-frame clones alone and is incomplete. The sample yields roughly 130,000 clones, approximately 90% seen once. The sample taken for sequencing was blood. The receptors were sampled from a man aged 18 to 35 in good health.

The rearrangement joins TRBV19 to TRBJ1-4; 11 positions match TRBD1. V lost 1 base, J lost 8 bases, and 3 bases stayed unmatched. The CDR3 is 15 amino acids. The germline CDR1 and CDR2 sequences are LNHDA and SQIVND (reference sequence). CDR3 in DNA: TGTGCCAGTAGTATAGCCGGGACAGGGGGAGAAAAACTGTTTTTT. It translates to CASSIAGTGGEKLFF.

This sequence joins TRBV19 and TRBJ1-5, with 9 nucleotides matching TRBD1. The CDR3 spans 17 residues. Germline values: CDR1 LNHDA, CDR2 SQIVND (reference sequence). In DNA form, the CDR3 reads TGTTCCCCAAGTAACCCCCCGGGACAGGGTTGCAATCAGCCCCAGCATTTT. Encoded protein: CSPSNPPGQGCNQPQHF.

The chain links TRBV18 to TRBJ2-3; TRBD2 agrees at 11 bases. This CDR3 spans 16 amino acids. The V gene's germline CDR1 is KGHSH and CDR2 LQKENI. Trimming removed 4 bases from V and 6 bases from J; junction bases left unmatched: 9. The CDR3 is CASSHTSGGPGDTQYF. Written as DNA, the CDR3 is TGTGCCAGCTCACATACTAGCGGGGGCCCGGGGGATACGCAGTATTTT.

Written as DNA, the CDR3 is TGTGCCAGTAGTCAGGATTTTAGCCCCTTATCGACCCAGCATTTT. Protein product: CASSQDFSPLSTQHF. The chain combines TRBV19 with TRBJ1-5; D gene unclear. The length of the CDR3 is 15 residues. The V end lost 5 bases, the J end lost 11 bases, and 22 bases lay between the germline ends. Germline loops: CDR1 LNHDA, CDR2 SQIVND (reference sequence).

The V gene is TRBV6-6, the J gene TRBJ1-3, with unresolved D. Germline lookup yields CDR1 MNHNY and CDR2 SVGAGI (reference sequence). The V end was cut by 8 bases, the J end by 6 bases, with 8 bases between. CDR3 size: 11 residues. CDR3 nucleotide sequence: TGTGCCAGCGCTCTGAAAAACACCATATATTTT. It translates to CASALKNTIYF.

The chain employs TRBV9 and TRBJ2-2, with 8 bases matching TRBD1. This CDR3 comprises 15 residues. Germline V gene data show CDR1 as SGDLS and CDR2 as YYNGEE. V shed 4 bases, J shed 2 bases, and the junction held 4 bases outside the gene matches. CDR3 loop: CASSPGQGNTGELFF. CDR3 bases: TGTGCCAGCAGCCCAGGACAGGGAAACACCGGGGAGCTGTTTTTT.

This clone has only one observation. The chain links TRBV7-2 to TRBJ1-2; 9 bases line up with TRBD1. Germline V gene data show CDR1 as SGHTA and CDR2 as FQGNSA. The CDR3 is 13 residues long. The ends lost 1 base at V and 8 bases at J; junction bases unmatched: 2. CDR3 DNA: TGTGCCAGCAGCTTAGGGACAGGGGAAGGCTACACCTTC. It translates to CASSLGTGEGYTF.

The rearrangement joins TRBV5-4 to TRBJ1-2; D is perhaps TRBD1 (5 bases). The CDR3 runs to 14 residues. The germline V and J ends were trimmed by 3 bases and 4 bases, with 13 bases remaining between them. Looked up from germline, CDR1 is SGHNT and CDR2 is YYREEE (reference sequence). CDR3 loop: CASSSTARGYGYTF. As DNA, the CDR3 is TGTGCCAGCAGCTCTACGGCAAGGGGCTATGGCTACACCTTC.

The chain carries TRBV27 and TRBJ2-7; D gene ambiguous. Germline V gives CDR1 MNHEY, CDR2 SMNVEV (reference sequence). V was clipped by 6 bases and J by 2 bases, with 11 bases between them. The CDR3 contains 13 residues. CDR3: CASRGIGPYEQYF. CDR3 in DNA: TGTGCCAGCAGGGGTATTGGTCCCTACGAGCAGTACTTC.

This chain connects TRBV27 to TRBJ1-2; no firm D call. V was trimmed by 6 bases and J by 1 base, leaving 3 bases between them. Germline V gives CDR1 MNHEY, CDR2 SMNVEV (reference sequence). CDR3 size: 11 residues. The CDR3 DNA sequence: TGTGCCAGCAGGGGTAACTATGGCTACACCTTC. Protein: CASRGNYGYTF.

This chain links TRBV9 with TRBJ2-2; the D gene is possibly TRBD1 (6 bases). This CDR3 region has 16 residues. From germline, CDR1 is SGDLS and CDR2 YYNGEE. V was shortened by 0 bases and J by 7 bases, with 16 bases between the two germline ends. DNA of the CDR3: TGTGCCAGCAGCGTAGCGGGCAGGGGATTGGACGGGGAGCTGTTTTTT. It is translated as CASSVAGRGLDGELFF.

In the case of this clone: The sample carries other DNA sequences with the same CDR3. V and J are TRBV18 and TRBJ1-2; 9 bases align to TRBD1. The V gene end was trimmed by 3 bases and the J gene end by 3 bases; junction bases not matched to a gene: 2. The CDR3 covers 14 residues. Germline assignment: CDR1 KGHSH and CDR2 LQKENI. DNA of the CDR3: TGTGCCAGCTCACCCACAGGGGGCGACTATGGCTACACCTTC. This encodes CASSPTGGDYGYTF.

The rearrangement links TRBV7-2 to TRBJ2-5, with D possibly TRBD2 on 7 matching bases. Germline values: CDR1 SGHTA, CDR2 FQGNSA. The germline V and J ends were trimmed by 6 bases and 1 base, with 15 bases remaining between them. The CDR3 runs to 15 residues. The CDR3 sequence is CASRFGGGSQETQYF. In DNA, the CDR3 is TGTGCCAGCAGATTTGGCGGGGGCAGCCAAGAGACCCAGTACTTC. The full variable domain, rest sourced from reference TRBV7-2 and TRBJ2-5, is GAGVSQSPSNKVTEKGKDVELRCDPISGHTALYWYRQSLGQGLEFLIYFQGNSAPDKSGLPSDRFSAERTGGSVSTLTIQRTQQEDSAVYLCASRFGGGSQETQYFGPGTRLLVL.

The chain joins TRBV12-5 to TRBJ1-1, with unresolved D. The V gene's germline CDR1 is LGHNT and CDR2 FRNRAP. The ends were cut back, 1 base at V and 5 bases at J, with 2 bases in the middle. The CDR3 covers 11 residues. The CDR3 reads CASGLGTEAFF. CDR3 nucleotides: TGTGCTAGTGGTTTGGGGACTGAAGCTTTCTTT.

The chain has TRBV6-4 and TRBJ2-1; 10 nucleotides match TRBD2. Germline lookup yields CDR1 MRHNA and CDR2 SNTAGT. This CDR3 has 13 amino acids. V trimming: 4 bases; J trimming: 9 bases; junction bases outside the gene matches: 3. The DNA of the CDR3 is TGTGCCAGCAGTGTAGCGGGGGGTGGTGAGCAGTTCTTC. Its protein product is CASSVAGGGEQFF.